A single sample gave rise to the 27 T cell receptor beta chains below, sequenced in a study of blood T cell repertoires in COVID-19. Sequenced by immunoSEQ multiplex PCR; TCRdb stores in-frame clones only, minus some. The repertoire holds about 260,000 clones, with around four fifths as singletons. Sequenced material: peripheral blood. These receptors were taken from a man between 60 and 75 years old with acute or convalescent COVID-19.

The chain has TRBV2 and TRBJ2-5; TRBD2 aligns across 16 bases. Germline loops: CDR1 SNHLY, CDR2 FYNNEI. V lost 9 bases, J lost 5 bases, and 15 bases stayed unmatched. The CDR3 covers 18 residues. The CDR3 protein is CARSPGLAGGTARETQYF. The CDR3 DNA is TGTGCCAGGAGCCCGGGACTAGCGGGGGGGACCGCTCGGGAGACCCAGTACTTC.

The CDR3 DNA is TGTGCCAGCAGTTTATCAGGGACTAATTATAATTCACCCCTCCACTTT. The encoded protein is CASSLSGTNYNSPLHF. This chain connects TRBV27 to TRBJ1-6; tentative D call: TRBD1 (5 bases). CDR1 and CDR2 from the germline V gene are MNHEY and SMNVEV (reference sequence). Trimming stripped 0 bases from V and 4 bases from J, with 10 bases between. The CDR3 covers 16 residues.

This clone was picked up a small number of times. The J gene is TRBJ2-5, the V gene TRBV7-2, with 9 bases aligning to TRBD1. The CDR3 contains 16 residues. Germline CDR1 and CDR2: SGHTA and FQGNSA. The V gene end was trimmed by 2 bases and the J gene end by 1 base; junction bases not matched to a gene: 5. The CDR3 is CASSLSPGQGQETQYF. The CDR3 DNA sequence: TGTGCCAGCAGCTTATCACCGGGACAGGGCCAAGAGACCCAGTACTTC.

Concerning this clone itself: Other DNA sequences from this sample encode an identical CDR3 as well. This chain uses TRBV5-1 with TRBJ2-7; D not certain. Germline V gene sequence: CDR1 SGHRS, CDR2 YFSETQ. The V and J ends lost 0 bases and 5 bases respectively, with 3 bases between them. The CDR3 runs to 11 residues. CDR3 nucleotides: TGCGCCAGCAGCTTGGCCGACGAGCAGTACTTC. Translated, it gives CASSLADEQYF.

This clone appeared a few times. This sequence joins TRBV28 and TRBJ1-2; 8 positions match TRBD1. This CDR3 has 16 residues. Germline assignment: CDR1 MDHEN and CDR2 SYDVKM. Trimming took 4 bases from V and 8 from J; bases not matched to a gene: 15. Here the CDR3 reads CASSSYLGQGALGYTF. The DNA of the CDR3 is TGTGCCAGCAGTTCCTACCTCGGGCAGGGGGCGCTGGGCTACACCTTC.

The chain joins TRBV12-3 or TRBV12-4 to TRBJ1-1; D gene unclear. V was shortened by 4 bases and J by 2 bases, with 8 bases between the two germline ends. The CDR3 runs 13 residues. CDR3 amino acids: CASSSRLNTEAFF. The CDR3 DNA sequence: TGTGCCAGCAGTTCCAGGCTAAACACTGAAGCTTTCTTT.

J is TRBJ2-1 and V is TRBV19, with 9 bases that match TRBD2. The CDR3 is made up of 16 amino acids. From germline, CDR1 is LNHDA and CDR2 SQIVND (reference sequence). With 3 bases clipped from V and 1 base from J, the junction kept 4 bases outside the gene matches. The CDR3 region is CASSIIAGVSYNEQFF. The DNA for the CDR3 is TGTGCCAGTAGTATCATAGCGGGAGTTTCCTACAATGAGCAGTTCTTC.

The J gene is TRBJ1-5, the V gene TRBV19; D not resolved. V dropped 4 bases and J dropped 4 bases, with 5 bases sitting between them. CDR1 and CDR2 (germline): LNHDA, SQIVND (reference sequence). CDR3 length: 12 residues. The CDR3 region has the DNA TGTGCCAGTAGTACTCAGAATCAGCCCCAGCATTTT. Amino acid sequence: CASSTQNQPQHF.

The genes are TRBV3-1 (or the pseudogene TRBV3-2) and TRBJ2-5; TRBD2 aligns across 15 bases. This CDR3 contains 19 residues. Germline V CDR1 and CDR2: LGHDT, YNNKEL (reference sequence). V lost 1 base to trimming and J lost 5 bases; unmatched junction nucleotides: 11. The CDR3 nucleotides read TGTGCCAGCAGCCAAGGAATCAGGACTAGCGGGAGGGTATGGGAGACCCAGTACTTC. This encodes CASSQGIRTSGRVWETQYF.

The gene calls are TRBV7-6 and TRBJ2-1; 7 bases are a match to TRBD1. The CDR3 length is 15 residues. The J segment lost 8 bases and the V segment lost 3 bases, leaving 10 bases of the junction unmatched. Germline CDR1 reads SGHVS; CDR2 reads FNYEAQ. The CDR3 spells CASSFFETGRDEQFF. The CDR3 DNA reads as TGTGCCAGCAGCTTTTTCGAGACAGGGCGGGATGAGCAGTTCTTC.

The chain links TRBV7-9 to TRBJ2-3, with a tentative D call TRBD2 (7 bases). Trimming left V 0 bases short and J 6 bases short, with 19 bases between. The germline V gene has CDR1 SEHNR and CDR2 FQNEAQ (reference sequence). There are 17 residues in the CDR3. Written as DNA, the CDR3 is TGTGCCAGCAGCTTAGCAATCACTGCTGGGGGGGCCGATACGCAGTATTTT. It translates to CASSLAITAGGADTQYF. Using reference TRBV7-9 and TRBJ2-3 for the parts outside the CDR3, the full variable domain is DTGVSQNPRHKITKRGQNVTFRCDPISEHNRLYWYRQTLGQGPEFLTYFQNEAQLEKSRLLSDRFSAERPKGSFSTLEIQRTEQGDSAMYLCASSLAITAGGADTQYFGPGTRLTVL.

In this sample, this clone turned up once. This sequence joins TRBV2 and TRBJ1-5; 9 nucleotides line up with TRBD1. V lost 7 bases and J lost 6; bases outside the gene matches: 7. The CDR3 is made up of 14 amino acids. Germline V CDR1 and CDR2: SNHLY, FYNNEI. CDR3 sequence: CASNPGQGPQPQHF. DNA of the CDR3: TGTGCCAGCAATCCGGGACAGGGCCCTCAGCCCCAGCATTTT.

This chain uses TRBV28 with TRBJ2-4; TRBD2 might be the D (5 bases). The ends were cut back, 4 bases at V and 13 bases at J, with 11 bases in the middle. The CDR3 length is 11 residues. Germline V CDR1 and CDR2: MDHEN, SYDVKM. The CDR3 DNA reads TGTGCCAGCAGTTGGGGTTGGGAGCAGTACTTC. Protein sequence: CASSWGWEQYF. The whole variable domain, remainder taken from reference TRBV28 and TRBJ2-4, is DVKVTQSSRYLVKRTGEKVFLECVQDMDHENMFWYRQDPGLGLRLIYFSYDVKMKEKGDIPEGYSVSREKKERFSLILESASTNQTSMYLCASSWGWEQYFGAGTRLSVL.

The J gene is TRBJ2-1, the V gene TRBV5-4; 9 positions agree with TRBD2. CDR1 SGHNT and CDR2 YYREEE come from the germline V gene (reference sequence). Losses at the gene ends were 3 bases for V and 0 bases for J; bases not matched to a gene: 4. The CDR3 loop spans 16 amino acids. The DNA for the CDR3 is TGTGCCAGCAGCTCCGGGACTAGCCGCTCCTACAATGAGCAGTTCTTC. Encoded protein: CASSSGTSRSYNEQFF.

This clone has more than one count but fewer than ten. The chain combines TRBV29-1 with TRBJ1-5, with D possibly being TRBD1 (6 bases). Germline CDR1 reads SQVTM; CDR2 reads ANQGSEA. Deletions cut 7 bases from V and 2 bases from J, with 12 bases between. The CDR3 covers 13 residues. The CDR3 sequence is CSALGQRNQPQHF. CDR3 coding DNA: TGCAGCGCCCTGGGACAACGCAATCAGCCCCAGCATTTT.

The CDR3 here is CASRVREVGELFF. The CDR3, as DNA: TGTGCCAGCAGGGTTAGGGAGGTCGGGGAGCTGTTTTTT. V usage is TRBV7-3 and J usage is TRBJ2-2; maybe TRBD2 (6 bases). The CDR3 has 13 amino acids. The V gene's germline CDR1 is SGHTA and CDR2 FQGTGA. Trimming pared 6 bases from V and 7 bases from J, leaving 12 bases between.

V is TRBV10-3 and J is TRBJ2-5, with TRBD1 identical over 7 bases. Looked up from germline, CDR1 is ENHRY and CDR2 is SYGVKD. The junction had 8 bases not matched to a gene; V was cut back by 3 bases and J by 7 bases. The CDR3 runs to 14 residues. For the CDR3, the DNA is TGTGCCATCAGTGATGACAGGGACGGAGGGACCCAGTACTTC. It is translated as CAISDDRDGGTQYF.

This chain uses TRBV29-1 with TRBJ2-1, with D possibly TRBD1 on 6 matching bases. The V gene lost 6 bases and the J gene lost 8 bases, with 26 bases spanning the gap. This CDR3 has 16 residues. Germline V gene data show CDR1 as SQVTM and CDR2 as ANQGSEA. The CDR3 DNA reads as TGCAGCGTCCTACCGGGACATAAGATCAACCCGGATGAGCAGTTCTTC. As protein: CSVLPGHKINPDEQFF.

The genes are TRBV7-9 and TRBJ2-1, with 7 bases matching TRBD1. The CDR3 length is 16 residues. V lost 0 bases, J lost 4 bases, and 6 bases stayed unmatched. The germline V gene encodes CDR1 SEHNR and CDR2 FQNEAQ (reference sequence). CDR3: CASSLAVRGWYNEQFF. The CDR3 DNA is TGTGCCAGCAGCTTAGCCGTCAGGGGGTGGTACAATGAGCAGTTCTTC. Filled out from reference TRBV7-9 and TRBJ2-1, the complete variable domain reads DTGVSQNPRHKITKRGQNVTFRCDPISEHNRLYWYRQTLGQGPEFLTYFQNEAQLEKSRLLSDRFSAERPKGSFSTLEIQRTEQGDSAMYLCASSLAVRGWYNEQFFGPGTRLTVL.

The V call is TRBV18, the J call TRBJ2-7; possibly TRBD1 for D (6 bases). The germline V gene encodes CDR1 KGHSH and CDR2 LQKENI. The CDR3 contains 13 residues. Trimming took off 5 bases at V and 8 bases at J, with 16 bases between the two ends. This chain's CDR3 is CASSSPTGIQQYF. The CDR3 DNA reads TGTGCCAGCTCAAGTCCCACAGGGATACAGCAGTACTTC.

This chain uses TRBV5-8 with TRBJ2-3, with TRBD1 matching 7 bases. Germline trimming cut 5 bases from V and 6 bases from J; bases unmatched to any gene: 6. CDR3 length equals 13 residues. Germline loops: CDR1 SGHTS, CDR2 YDEGEE. The CDR3 region is CASRPDRIDTQYF. The CDR3 DNA follows: TGTGCCAGCAGACCGGACAGGATTGATACGCAGTATTTT.

The chain carries TRBV5-1 and TRBJ1-2; 7 bases align to TRBD1. V was pared by 6 bases and J by 5 bases, with 10 bases of the junction left unmatched. Germline CDR1 reads SGHRS; CDR2 reads YFSETQ. The CDR3 has 14 residues. This CDR3 reads CASTHGEGAYGYTF. The DNA of the CDR3 is TGCGCCAGCACCCATGGTGAGGGGGCGTATGGCTACACCTTC.

This chain uses TRBV5-6 with TRBJ2-7; a weak D match, TRBD2 (7 bases). The germline gives CDR1 SGHDT, CDR2 YYEEEE. The CDR3 runs to 13 residues. Trimming shortened V by 4 bases and J by 6 bases, and 14 bases separated the two germline ends. The CDR3 is CASSEGGGLEQYF. The CDR3 nucleotides are TGTGCCAGCAGCGAGGGAGGGGGACTCGAGCAGTACTTC. The variable domain in full, with the rest retrieved from reference TRBV5-6 and TRBJ2-7, is DAGVTQSPTHLIKTRGQQVTLRCSPKSGHDTVSWYQQALGQGPQFIFQYYEEEERQRGNFPDRFSGHQFPNYSSELNVNALLLGDSALYLCASSEGGGLEQYFGPGTRLTVT.

This clone has only one observation. The chain combines TRBV6-4 with TRBJ2-1; tentative D call: TRBD1 (6 bases). V lost 2 bases and J lost 8, with 10 bases in between. CDR1 and CDR2 (germline): MRHNA, SNTAGT. The CDR3 is 13 amino acids. The CDR3, as DNA: TGTGCCAGCAGTGACGGGGACACCCATGAGCAGTTCTTC. This gives the protein CASSDGDTHEQFF.

This clone was picked up a small number of times. The V call is TRBV7-9, the J call TRBJ2-1, with 8 nucleotides matching TRBD2. Germline V gives CDR1 SEHNR, CDR2 FQNEAQ (reference sequence). J lost 2 bases, V lost 5 bases, and 8 bases had no gene match. This CDR3 has 16 residues. CDR3 sequence reads: CASSIGGAPPYNEQFF. The DNA of the CDR3 is TGTGCCAGCAGCATCGGGGGGGCCCCGCCCTACAATGAGCAGTTCTTC.

CDR3 region: CASSQEGRETNEKLFF. CDR3 coding DNA: TGTGCCAGCAGCCAAGAAGGCAGGGAAACTAATGAAAAACTGTTTTTT. This chain connects TRBV4-2 to TRBJ1-4, with a possible D match to TRBD1 (5 bases). V gave up 0 bases and J gave up 1 base, with 9 bases separating them. The CDR3 has 16 residues. Germline CDR1 and CDR2: LGHNA and YNFKEQ.

The genes are TRBV6-5 and TRBJ1-6; D possibly corresponds to TRBD1 (6 bases). The ends were cut back, 7 bases at V and 7 bases at J, with 17 bases in the middle. Germline loops: CDR1 MNHEY, CDR2 SVGAGI. This CDR3 has 15 residues. CDR3 sequence reads: CASTRGGTPNSPLHF. CDR3 DNA: TGTGCCAGCACCCGGGGAGGGACACCCAATTCACCCCTCCACTTT.